The 30 T cell receptor beta chains reported below all come from one sample, sequenced in a study of shared clonotypes between healthy human individuals. The repertoire was sequenced with immunoSEQ multiplex PCR; TCRdb's copy has only in-frame clones and lacks some. The sample carries hundreds of thousands of clones, about 95% recorded once. Sequenced sample: naive CD4+ T cells sorted from blood. Subset of the sample: CD45RA+ positively selected. Every receptor here comes from a woman in her 30s in good health.

Remarks on this clone: Other DNA sequences in the same sample also yield this CDR3. The chain couples TRBV28 to TRBJ1-5, with TRBD1 identical over 10 bases. J lost 5 bases, V lost 5 bases, and 3 bases had no gene match. This CDR3 has 14 residues. Germline V CDR1 and CDR2: MDHEN, SYDVKM. Written as DNA, the CDR3 is TGTGCCAGCAGTCCTGGGACAGGGGATCAGCCCCAGCATTTT. It codes for CASSPGTGDQPQHF.

This chain links TRBV2 with TRBJ1-5; TRBD1 aligns across 7 bases. Trimming at V came to 4 bases and at J to 2 bases, leaving 5 bases not matched to a gene. Looked up from germline, CDR1 is SNHLY and CDR2 is FYNNEI. The CDR3 contains 15 residues. CDR3 in DNA: TGTGCCAGCAGTGGGGCGACAGGGCGCAATCAGCCCCAGCATTTT. Protein: CASSGATGRNQPQHF.

The CDR3 region is CAISTLAGDGNEQFF. The CDR3 coding sequence is TGTGCCATCAGTACACTAGCGGGAGACGGCAATGAGCAGTTCTTC. V usage is TRBV10-3 and J usage is TRBJ2-1; 11 nucleotides match TRBD2. With V trimmed by 5 bases and J by 6 bases, 6 bases remained unmatched. CDR1 is ENHRY and CDR2 is SYGVKD in the germline V gene. This CDR3 comprises 15 residues.

The rearrangement uses TRBV28 and TRBJ2-7, with D unclear. Germline assignment: CDR1 MDHEN and CDR2 SYDVKM. Trimming removed 5 bases at V and 1 base at J, with 12 bases between. The CDR3 has 14 amino acids. The CDR3 DNA is TGTGCCAGCAGTGGGCTATGGGGTTCCTACGAGCAGTACTTC. Amino acids: CASSGLWGSYEQYF.

V is TRBV6-6 and J is TRBJ2-7; TRBD1 is a possible D gene (6 bases). This CDR3 has 16 residues. Trimming cost V 4 bases and J 2 bases, with 18 bases left between them. Germline V gene lookup returns CDR1 MNHNY and CDR2 SVGAGI (reference sequence). CDR3 in DNA: TGTGCCAGCAGTTGGTTAAGGGGGTTCGAGCCCTACGAGCAGTACTTC. It specifies CASSWLRGFEPYEQYF.

The sample holds one count of this clone. The chain joins TRBV10-3 to TRBJ2-7; 9 nucleotides line up with TRBD2. The CDR3 totals 19 residues. Germline CDR1 ENHRY, CDR2 SYGVKD. Trimming removed 0 bases from V and 5 bases from J; junction bases left unmatched: 17. For the CDR3, the DNA is TGTGCCATCAGTGAGTCGATAGGGCGCGGCGGGAGGGCCTGGAACGAGCAGTACTTC. Its translation: CAISESIGRGGRAWNEQYF.

The DNA of the CDR3 is TGTGCCAGCAGCTTGGCTGGGGGCAGGAACACTGAAGCTTTCTTT. Translated: CASSLAGGRNTEAFF. The rearrangement links TRBV5-4 to TRBJ1-1; perhaps TRBD1 as D (6 bases). This CDR3 is 15 amino acids long. V was trimmed by 0 bases and J by 1 base, leaving 10 bases between them. Germline V lookup: CDR1 SGHNT, CDR2 YYREEE (reference sequence).

This chain connects TRBV25-1 to TRBJ2-7, with D tentatively TRBD2 (6 bases). V dropped 4 bases and J dropped 0 bases, with 13 bases sitting between them. The CDR3 runs 15 residues. Germline values: CDR1 MGHDK, CDR2 SYGVNS. The chain's CDR3 is CASSGRAGRSYEQYF. Here the CDR3 DNA reads TGTGCCAGCAGTGGCAGGGCGGGACGCTCCTACGAGCAGTACTTC.

The chain joins TRBV19 to TRBJ2-7, with 7 bases matching TRBD2. Germline assignment: CDR1 LNHDA and CDR2 SQIVND (reference sequence). The length of the CDR3 is 15 residues. V was clipped by 2 bases and J by 7 bases; unmatched bases: 11. The CDR3 nucleotides read TGTGCCAGTAGTATATCCGGTCCCCCGGGGGGTGAGCAGTACTTC. Translating it yields CASSISGPPGGEQYF.

The chain combines TRBV14 with TRBJ2-7; 7 nucleotides match TRBD1. Per the germline V gene, CDR1 is SGHDN and CDR2 is FVKESK. The CDR3 length is 13 residues. Trimming at V came to 4 bases and at J to 5 bases, leaving 5 bases not matched to a gene. The CDR3: CASSPIDRDEQYF. CDR3 in DNA: TGTGCCAGCAGCCCAATCGACAGGGACGAGCAGTACTTC.

This chain uses TRBV27 with TRBJ2-7; TRBD1 aligns across 7 bases. J was trimmed by 3 bases and V by 5 bases; bases with no gene match: 22. The CDR3 totals 19 residues. Germline V gene sequence: CDR1 MNHEY, CDR2 SMNVEV (reference sequence). The CDR3 DNA sequence: TGTGCCAGCAGTCCGCCCGGACAGGCCGAACTACGTGGGGTCTACGAGCAGTACTTC. This translates into CASSPPGQAELRGVYEQYF.

The chain has TRBV28 and TRBJ2-3; 13 bases line up with TRBD2. The CDR3 runs to 16 residues. V gave up 5 bases and J gave up 6 bases; unmatched junction bases: 8. Germline V gives CDR1 MDHEN, CDR2 SYDVKM. CDR3 in amino acids: CASSPGGLAGTDTQYF. For the CDR3, the DNA is TGTGCCAGCAGTCCCGGGGGACTAGCGGGAACTGATACGCAGTATTTT.

This clone was recorded only once. V and J are TRBV10-3 and TRBJ1-5; 8 nucleotides align to TRBD1. The V and J ends lost 7 bases and 3 bases, in that order; junction bases with no gene match: 5. This CDR3 region has 14 residues. In germline, CDR1 is ENHRY, CDR2 SYGVKD. The CDR3 nucleotides read TGTGCCATCAACGGACAGGGATTCAATCAGCCCCAGCATTTT. Amino acids: CAINGQGFNQPQHF.

In its sample, this clone was seen once. DNA for the CDR3: TGTGCCAGCACCGGACTAGGAGGATTGTACGAGCAGTACTTC. Translation: CASTGLGGLYEQYF. The chain carries TRBV28 and TRBJ2-7; 7 bases are shared with TRBD2. Germline lookup yields CDR1 MDHEN and CDR2 SYDVKM. After removal of 7 bases from V and 4 bases from J, the junction contained 10 bases not matched to a gene. The length of the CDR3 is 14 residues.

Of note for this clone: Other DNA sequences in the sample encode the same CDR3. This sequence joins TRBV28 and TRBJ2-7; TRBD2 aligns across 7 bases. Germline values: CDR1 MDHEN, CDR2 SYDVKM. Trimming removed 8 bases from V and 2 bases from J; junction bases left unmatched: 3. This CDR3 is 12 amino acids long. DNA for the CDR3: TGTGCCAGCCGACGGGGGGCCTACGAGCAGTACTTC. As protein: CASRRGAYEQYF.

The chain has TRBV5-6 and TRBJ1-1, with 8 bases aligning to TRBD1. The CDR3 totals 14 residues. Germline trimming cut 4 bases from V and 5 bases from J; bases unmatched to any gene: 7. Germline CDR1 is SGHDT and CDR2 is YYEEEE. The CDR3 DNA follows: TGTGCCAGCAGCACGCACAGGGGGAGGACTGAAGCTTTCTTT. As protein: CASSTHRGRTEAFF.

The chain employs TRBV7-9 and TRBJ1-1, with D hard to call. CDR3 length equals 15 residues. CDR1 SEHNR and CDR2 FQNEAQ come from the germline V gene (reference sequence). V lost 1 base to trimming and J lost 0 bases, with 9 bases between them. CDR3 sequence reads: CASSLGLNMNTEAFF. CDR3 sequence (DNA): TGTGCCAGCAGCTTAGGTCTGAACATGAACACTGAAGCTTTCTTT.

V usage is TRBV6-5 and J usage is TRBJ2-3; maybe TRBD2 (5 bases). Trimming removed 8 bases from V and 3 bases from J, with 15 bases in between. CDR3 length: 14 residues. Germline-derived CDR1 and CDR2 are MNHEY and SVGAGI. This chain's CDR3 is CASRRTLATDTQYF. CDR3 DNA: TGTGCCAGCCGACGGACCCTAGCAACAGATACGCAGTATTTT.

The rearrangement uses TRBV29-1 and TRBJ2-5; 8 bases align to TRBD2. V shed 3 bases and J 1 base; nucleotides not matched to a gene: 4. The CDR3 length is 14 residues. Germline values: CDR1 SQVTM, CDR2 ANQGSEA. This CDR3 is CSVDPGGGQETQYF. The CDR3 DNA sequence: TGCAGCGTTGATCCGGGAGGGGGCCAAGAGACCCAGTACTTC.

This clone has only one observation. This sequence joins TRBV6-6 and TRBJ1-2; maybe TRBD1 (5 bases). Germline assignment: CDR1 MNHNY and CDR2 SVGAGI (reference sequence). This CDR3 is 13 amino acids long. The ends were cut back, 6 bases at V and 0 bases at J, with 8 bases in the middle. The CDR3 protein is CASRRQTNYGYTF. CDR3 bases: TGTGCCAGCAGGCGACAGACTAACTATGGCTACACCTTC.

The rearrangement uses TRBV5-1 and TRBJ2-5; D may match TRBD1 or TRBD2 (5 bases each). CDR3 length equals 15 residues. CDR1 SGHRS and CDR2 YFSETQ come from the germline V gene. Between the trimmed V and J ends, which lost 0 bases and 4 bases, there was a span of 13 bases. The CDR3 sequence: CASSLGGEGRETQYF. CDR3 in DNA: TGCGCCAGCAGCTTGGGAGGGGAAGGGAGAGAGACCCAGTACTTC.

J is TRBJ1-1 and V is TRBV2, with D perhaps TRBD1 (6 bases). The V and J ends lost 4 bases and 3 bases respectively, with 9 bases between them. Per germline, CDR1 SNHLY and CDR2 FYNNEI. The CDR3 totals 13 residues. CDR3: CASSAGVYTEAFF. For the CDR3, the DNA is TGTGCCAGCAGTGCAGGGGTGTACACTGAAGCTTTCTTT.

The chain recombines TRBV7-2 with TRBJ2-3; 9 bases agree with TRBD2. This CDR3 contains 13 residues. Germline V gives CDR1 SGHTA, CDR2 FQGNSA. Unmatched junction bases numbered 4, after V lost 8 bases and J lost 4 bases. CDR3 in amino acids: CASGGRAPDTQYF. CDR3 bases: TGTGCCAGCGGCGGGAGGGCCCCAGATACGCAGTATTTT.

V usage is TRBV6-1 and J usage is TRBJ1-2; the D is unclear. Germline CDR1 reads MNHNS; CDR2 reads SASEGT. This CDR3 is built from 12 residues. The V and J ends lost 2 bases and 2 bases respectively, with 3 bases between them. CDR3 DNA: TGTGCCAGCAGTGAACCAAACTATGGCTACACCTTC. Protein product: CASSEPNYGYTF.

J is TRBJ1-4 and V is TRBV2; TRBD1 is a possible D gene (6 bases). Germline V gene sequence: CDR1 SNHLY, CDR2 FYNNEI. The CDR3 extends over 15 amino acids. The V end lost 8 bases, the J end lost 0 bases, and 13 bases lay between the germline ends. The CDR3 nucleotides are TGTGCCAGCGTTTTCGAGGGGGCAACTAATGAAAAACTGTTTTTT. Translating gives CASVFEGATNEKLFF.

This chain connects TRBV10-3 to TRBJ2-7, with TRBD2 matching 9 bases. The germline CDR1 and CDR2 sequences are ENHRY and SYGVKD. V was pared by 2 bases and J by 1 base, with 6 bases of the junction left unmatched. The CDR3 loop spans 16 amino acids. CDR3 sequence: CAISETPGLASYEQYF. Here the CDR3 DNA reads TGTGCCATCAGTGAGACCCCGGGACTAGCTTCCTACGAGCAGTACTTC.

The V and J genes are TRBV2 and TRBJ1-6; tentative D call: TRBD1 (5 bases). The CDR3 extends over 15 amino acids. Trimming took 7 bases from V and 5 from J, leaving 15 bases between them. Germline lookup yields CDR1 SNHLY and CDR2 FYNNEI. This CDR3 is CASKIRDADNSPLHF. The DNA for the CDR3 is TGTGCCAGCAAAATCCGGGACGCCGATAATTCACCCCTCCACTTT.

The chain links TRBV7-9 to TRBJ2-1; D ambiguous. Trimming left V 5 bases short and J 5 bases short, with 10 bases between. The CDR3 contains 13 residues. Per the germline V gene, CDR1 is SEHNR and CDR2 is FQNEAQ (reference sequence). CDR3 in amino acids: CASSQRPHNEQFF. The CDR3 DNA is TGTGCCAGCAGCCAAAGACCGCACAATGAGCAGTTCTTC.

The chain recombines TRBV28 with TRBJ1-1; D is ambiguous. This CDR3 contains 14 residues. Per the germline V gene, CDR1 is MDHEN and CDR2 is SYDVKM. V was pared by 6 bases and J by 6 bases, with 17 bases between. The DNA for the CDR3 is TGTGCCAGCAGCGACACGGACGGACGGCCTGAAGCTTTCTTT. Translated: CASSDTDGRPEAFF.

This chain links TRBV18 with TRBJ1-5; D remains ambiguous. The V gene's germline CDR1 is KGHSH and CDR2 LQKENI. Trimming stripped 2 bases from V and 1 base from J, with 9 bases between. The CDR3 sequence is 15 residues long. The CDR3 sequence is CASSPSERSNQPQHF. The CDR3, as DNA: TGTGCCAGCTCACCATCCGAGAGAAGCAATCAGCCCCAGCATTTT.